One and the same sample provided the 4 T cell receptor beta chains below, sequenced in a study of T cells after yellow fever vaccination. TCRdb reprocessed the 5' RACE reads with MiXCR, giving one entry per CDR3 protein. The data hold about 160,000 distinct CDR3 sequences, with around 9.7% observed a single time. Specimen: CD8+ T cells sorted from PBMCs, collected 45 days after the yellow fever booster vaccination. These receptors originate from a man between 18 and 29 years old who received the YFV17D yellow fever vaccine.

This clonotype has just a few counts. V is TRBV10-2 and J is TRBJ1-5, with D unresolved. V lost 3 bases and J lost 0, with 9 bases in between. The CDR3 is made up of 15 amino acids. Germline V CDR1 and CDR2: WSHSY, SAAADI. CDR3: CASSENPYSNQPQHF. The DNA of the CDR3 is TGCGCCAGCAGTGAAAACCCATATAGCAATCAGCCCCAGCATTTT.

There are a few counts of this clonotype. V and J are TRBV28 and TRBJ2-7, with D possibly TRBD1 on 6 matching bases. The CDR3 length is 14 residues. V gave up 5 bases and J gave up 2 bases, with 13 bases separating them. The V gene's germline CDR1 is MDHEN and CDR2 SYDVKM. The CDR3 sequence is CASSRQDSTYEQYV. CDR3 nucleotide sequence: TGTGCCAGCAGTCGACAGGATTCTACCTACGAGCAGTACGTC.

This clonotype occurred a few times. The CDR3 coding sequence is TGTGCCACCAGTCCGACAGTACCTTATAGCAATCAGCCCCAGCATTTT. Translated: CATSPTVPYSNQPQHF. The chain recombines TRBV15 with TRBJ1-5; TRBD1 is a possible D gene (5 bases). The germline gives CDR1 LNHNV, CDR2 YYDKDF (reference sequence). V gave up 6 bases and J gave up 0 bases, with 15 bases separating them. The CDR3 loop spans 16 amino acids.

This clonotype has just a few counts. The CDR3 region has the DNA TGTGCCAGCAGCTTACACGTGGAGACCCAGTACTTC. It encodes CASSLHVETQYF. The V call is TRBV7-9, the J call TRBJ2-5; D unresolved. The V end lost 2 bases, the J end lost 5 bases, and 6 bases lay between the germline ends. The CDR3 sequence is 12 residues long. Germline assignment: CDR1 SEHNR and CDR2 FQNEAQ (reference sequence).